The 17 T cell receptor beta chains below come from one sample, sequenced in a study of blood T cells in healthy people across ages. Primers used in a second PCR of roughly 6 to 11 cycles were a sample-barcoded 5' primer and a J-beta primer mix. A single record per CDR3 protein comes from TCRdb applying MiXCR to the 5' RACE reads. There are 2 million or so distinct CDR3 sequences in the sample; about 49% occur only once, and approximately 2.1% lies in the top ten. Input material: blood. The source of these receptors is a woman aged 40 to 50 in good health.

J is TRBJ1-5 and V is TRBV27; perhaps TRBD1 as D (5 bases). The germline V and J ends were trimmed by 8 bases and 3 bases, with 8 bases remaining between them. This CDR3 comprises 12 residues. The germline gives CDR1 MNHEY, CDR2 SMNVEV (reference sequence). CDR3 region: CASGDYNQPQHF. CDR3 DNA sequence: TGTGCCAGCGGGGACTACAATCAGCCCCAGCATTTT.

The chain uses TRBV7-2 and TRBJ1-4, with a weak D call TRBD1 (6 bases). With 1 base removed from V and 3 bases from J, the gap between germline ends came to 9 bases. Germline CDR1 and CDR2: SGHTA and FQGNSA. There are 15 residues in the CDR3. For the CDR3, the DNA is TGTGCCAGCAGCTTAGGACAGGCCCCTAATGAAAAACTGTTTTTT. It encodes CASSLGQAPNEKLFF.

This clonotype was seen only once. The chain combines TRBV11-2 with TRBJ2-4, with 8 bases aligning to TRBD2. This CDR3 has 17 amino acids. Trimming at V came to 1 base and at J to 3 bases, leaving 8 bases not matched to a gene. Germline V lookup: CDR1 SGHAT, CDR2 FQNNGV. In nucleotides, the CDR3 is TGTGCCAGCAGCTTAGTCTGGCGGGGGGAAGTCAAAAACATTCAGTACTTC. This translates into CASSLVWRGEVKNIQYF.

The chain recombines TRBV28 with TRBJ2-7; D unresolved. TRBJ2-5 explains the end of the DNA better; the J call may be wrong. The CDR3 covers 13 residues. Germline loops: CDR1 MDHEN, CDR2 SYDVKM. The CDR3: CASTGRPGRTQYF. The DNA for the CDR3 is TGTGCCAGTACGGGTCGCCCCGGGCGGACCCAGTACTTC.

This clonotype was counted a single time. The rearrangement joins TRBV7-2 to TRBJ2-7; 9 positions agree with TRBD2. CDR1 is SGHTA, CDR2 FQGNSA, per germline. The CDR3 has 17 residues. Losses at the gene ends were 5 bases for V and 2 bases for J; bases not matched to a gene: 13. DNA for the CDR3: TGTGCCAGCAGCCCATCCGGGGCCGGGACTAGCCCCTACGAGCAGTACTTC. The encoded protein is CASSPSGAGTSPYEQYF.

The V gene is TRBV6-2 or TRBV6-3, the J gene TRBJ2-6; D perhaps matches TRBD1 (5 bases). CDR1 is MNHEY, CDR2 SVGEGT, per germline. This CDR3 contains 16 residues. V lost 9 bases and J 0 bases, leaving 15 bases between the germline ends. CDR3 DNA sequence: TGTGCCAGTCGGACACCTCTCCGCTCTGGGGCCAACGTCCTGACTTTC. Translating gives CASRTPLRSGANVLTF.

This chain joins TRBV9 and TRBJ2-3, with D tentatively TRBD1 (5 bases). There are 14 residues in the CDR3. Looked up from germline, CDR1 is SGDLS and CDR2 is YYNGEE. With 2 bases removed from V and 2 bases from J, the gap between germline ends came to 9 bases. CDR3 in amino acids: CASSVKGPTDTQYF. CDR3 sequence (DNA): TGTGCCAGCAGCGTTAAGGGGCCCACAGATACGCAGTATTTT.

The sample holds a few counts of this clonotype. The J gene is TRBJ2-7, the V gene TRBV20-1, with TRBD2 matching over 7 bases. The CDR3 loop spans 13 amino acids. CDR1 and CDR2 from the germline V gene are DFQATT and SNEGSKA (reference sequence). V gave up 2 bases and J gave up 6 bases; unmatched junction bases: 7. The CDR3 loop is CSARPGLDGEQYF. The CDR3 nucleotides read TGCAGTGCTAGACCTGGACTAGACGGCGAGCAGTACTTC.

The chain recombines TRBV7-2 with TRBJ1-2; D call uncertain. Germline CDR1 SGHTA, CDR2 FQGNSA. Trimming took off 5 bases at V and 8 bases at J, with 12 bases between the two ends. The CDR3 covers 12 residues. CDR3 sequence: CASSLGYPGYTF. In nucleotides, the CDR3 is TGTGCCAGCAGCCTGGGGTATCCAGGCTACACCTTC.

This sequence joins TRBV7-9 and TRBJ2-4; the D gene is possibly TRBD2 (6 bases). Trimming took off 4 bases at V and 0 bases at J, with 22 bases between the two ends. The CDR3 contains 19 residues. Germline-derived CDR1 and CDR2 are SEHNR and FQNEAQ (reference sequence). In DNA form, the CDR3 reads TGTGCCAGCAGCTCTCCCTCCGAGGGGACTCACATAGCCAAAAACATTCAGTACTTC. It is translated as CASSSPSEGTHIAKNIQYF.

The rearrangement joins TRBV9 to TRBJ2-7, with D uncertain. This CDR3 has 14 residues. Germline-derived CDR1 and CDR2 are SGDLS and YYNGEE. Deletions cut 0 bases from V and 1 base from J, with 8 bases between. For the CDR3, the DNA is TGTGCCAGCAGCGTAGAAATGGCTTCCTACGAGCAGTACTTC. This codes for CASSVEMASYEQYF.

This rearrangement joins TRBV28 to TRBJ1-2; tentatively, D is TRBD1 (5 bases). The germline V gene encodes CDR1 MDHEN and CDR2 SYDVKM. The V and J ends lost 5 bases and 4 bases respectively, with 17 bases between them. The CDR3 length is 15 residues. Here the CDR3 reads CASSLGTDSPYGYTF. The DNA for the CDR3 is TGTGCCAGCAGTCTAGGAACTGACAGTCCCTATGGCTACACCTTC.

This clonotype turned up a few times. The J gene is TRBJ2-1, the V gene TRBV7-9; D not certain. The CDR3 consists of 14 residues. Germline CDR1 reads SEHNR; CDR2 reads FQNEAQ (reference sequence). V shed 2 bases and J shed 8 bases, with 13 bases lying between them. CDR3 amino acids: CASSLYTVVDEQFF. In nucleotides, the CDR3 is TGTGCCAGCAGCTTATATACAGTGGTGGATGAGCAGTTCTTC.

This clonotype was recorded once. A read error may explain this, as a much larger clone is one base away. The chain joins TRBV6-5 to TRBJ1-6; possible D gene TRBD1, 6 bases. Germline loops: CDR1 MNHEY, CDR2 SVGAGI. V was cut by 4 bases and J by 7 bases, with 20 bases left in between. This CDR3 has 17 amino acids. CDR3 sequence: CASSCPVGGLLNSPLHF. CDR3 in DNA: TGTGCCAGCAGTTGCCCCGTCGGGGGGCTCTTGAATTCACCCCTCCACTTT.

The V gene is TRBV21-1, the J gene TRBJ2-5. TRBV21-1 is a documented pseudogene. The CDR3 has 15 residues. The CDR3: CASSLPGEYQETQYF. For the CDR3, the DNA is TGTGCCAGCAGCTTGCCTGGGGAGTACCAAGAGACCCAGTACTTC.

The genes are TRBV2 and TRBJ2-1; 7 bases align to TRBD2. This CDR3 has 15 residues. Germline values: CDR1 SNHLY, CDR2 FYNNEI. V lost 7 bases to trimming and J lost 5 bases; unmatched junction nucleotides: 11. CDR3 sequence reads: CASMGSGGPDNEQFF. The CDR3 coding sequence is TGTGCCAGCATGGGGTCGGGGGGACCAGACAATGAGCAGTTCTTC.

The table lists this clonotype with a few counts. The J gene is TRBJ2-4, the V gene TRBV4-2, with D possibly TRBD1 on 7 matching bases. Judging by the DNA end, TRBJ2-7 fits better; the J call may be wrong. CDR3 size: 15 residues. Germline V CDR1 and CDR2: LGHNA, YNFKEQ. The CDR3 DNA reads TGTGCCAGCAGCCAAGACCGGGGGACAGCAGGCGAGCAGTACTTC. Its translation: CASSQDRGTAGEQYF.